Sequencing of this T cell receptor (beta chain) was carried out in a study of T cell changes during pregnancy in multiple sclerosis. Method: immunoSEQ multiplex PCR; TCRdb's copy keeps in-frame clones and lacks some. Of approximately 64,000 clones in the sample, about 92% are singletons; the top ten hold roughly 2.2%. J gave up 6 bases and V 3 bases, and 8 bases lay outside the gene matches. CDR1 is MNHNS and CDR2 is SASEGT in the germline V gene. CDR3 length equals 15 residues. The sequence was collected from a female donor in good health, enrolled as a control in a pregnancy study. The V and J genes are TRBV6-1 and TRBJ2-7; 10 nucleotides line up with TRBD1. The sample in question was peripheral blood, obtained in the second trimester of pregnancy. The DNA of the CDR3 is TGTGCCAGCAGTGACTCCGATGACAGGGGGCGCGAGCAGTACTTC. Amino acid sequence: CASSDSDDRGREQYF.